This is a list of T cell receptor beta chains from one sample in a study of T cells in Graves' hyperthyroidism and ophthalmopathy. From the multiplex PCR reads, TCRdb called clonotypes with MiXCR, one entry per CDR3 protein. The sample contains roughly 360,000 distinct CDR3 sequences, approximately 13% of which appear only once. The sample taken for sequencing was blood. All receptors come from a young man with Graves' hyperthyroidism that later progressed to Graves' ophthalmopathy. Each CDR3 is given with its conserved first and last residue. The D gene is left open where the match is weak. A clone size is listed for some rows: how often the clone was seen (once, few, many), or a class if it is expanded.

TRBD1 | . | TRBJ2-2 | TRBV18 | TGTGCCAGCTCACCGGGTTCCGGGACAGGGATCACCGGGGAGCTGTTTTTT | CASSPGSGTGITGELFF
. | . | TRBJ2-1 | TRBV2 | TGTGCCAGCAGTGAAGAGGGCGGGACTGAGCAGTTCTTC | CASSEEGGTEQFF
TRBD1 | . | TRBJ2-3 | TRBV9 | TGTGCCAGCAGCGGTGGGACAGGGTCAACAGATACGCAGTATTTT | CASSGGTGSTDTQYF
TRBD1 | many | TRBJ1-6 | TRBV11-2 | TGTGCCAGCAGCTTATACCGGGACAGGGGTTCACCCCTCCACTTT | CASSLYRDRGSPLHF
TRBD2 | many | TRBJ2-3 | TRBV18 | TGTGCCAGCTCACCACCGAGCGGGGGGCCTGATACGCAGTATTTT | CASSPPSGGPDTQYF
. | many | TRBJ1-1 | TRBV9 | TGTGCCAGCAGCCCCCGAGGGGGGCACCAGAACACTGAAGCTTTCTTT | CASSPRGGHQNTEAFF
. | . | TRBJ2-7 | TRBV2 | TGTGCCAGCAGGCGCGGGTCCACCTACGAGCAGTACTTC | CASRRGSTYEQYF
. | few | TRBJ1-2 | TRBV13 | TGTGCCAGCAGTTCAGTGAGGGAGCGCTATGGCTACACCTTC | CASSSVRERYGYTF
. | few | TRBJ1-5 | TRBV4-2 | TGTGCCAGCAGCCAATTGGGGGTAGGTGATCAGCCCCAGCATTTT | CASSQLGVGDQPQHF
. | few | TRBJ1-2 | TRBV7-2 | TGTGCCAGCAGCTTAAACCTCCTTTATGGCTACACCTTC | CASSLNLLYGYTF
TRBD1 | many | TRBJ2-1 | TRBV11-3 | TGTGCCAGCAGCTTAGAGGGACAGGGATCCTACAATGAGCAGTTCTTC | CASSLEGQGSYNEQFF
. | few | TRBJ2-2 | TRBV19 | TGTGCCAGTAGGGCGGGGGCAGGGACCGGGGAGCTGTTTTTT | CASRAGAGTGELFF
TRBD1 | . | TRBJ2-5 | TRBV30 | TGTGCCTGGAGCCCAGGACAGGGGGCAGAGACCCAGTACTTC | CAWSPGQGAETQYF
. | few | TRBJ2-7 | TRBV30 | TGTGCCTGGAGTTCGCCCTACGAGCAGTACTTC | CAWSSPYEQYF
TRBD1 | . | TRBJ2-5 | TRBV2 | TGTGCCGTACCGGACAGGGATGGGGAGACCCAGTACTTC | CAVPDRDGETQYF
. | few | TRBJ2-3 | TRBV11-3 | TGTGCCAGCAGCCCGTCCCCGGGGGGCGCAGATACGCAGCGTTTT | CASSPSPGGADTQRF
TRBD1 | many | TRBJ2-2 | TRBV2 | TGTGCCAGCAGTAGGACAGGGCGAACCGGGGAGCTGTTTTTT | CASSRTGRTGELFF
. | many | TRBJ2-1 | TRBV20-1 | TGCAGTGCTAGAGGCACCCTAAGTACTGAGCAGTTCTTC | CSARGTLSTEQFF
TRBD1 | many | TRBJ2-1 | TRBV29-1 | TGCAGCGTTCGGGACAGGCGGGAAGGTAATGAGCAGTTCTTC | CSVRDRREGNEQFF
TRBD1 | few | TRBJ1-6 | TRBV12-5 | TGTGCTAGTGGTTTGATCCTGGACAGGGGAGGTTCACCCCTCCACTTT | CASGLILDRGGSPLHF
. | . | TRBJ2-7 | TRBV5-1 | TGCGCCAGCAGCCCAGGACAGACTTTAAAATTCTACGAGCAGTACTTC | CASSPGQTLKFYEQYF
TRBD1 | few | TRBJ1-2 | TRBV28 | TGTGCCAGCAGCCAGACTAATAGACAGGGAGCCTATGGCTACACCTTC | CASSQTNRQGAYGYTF
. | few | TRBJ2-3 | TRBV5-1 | TGCGCCAGCAGCTTGGTAATCTCTGGACCCACAGATACGCAGTATTTT | CASSLVISGPTDTQYF
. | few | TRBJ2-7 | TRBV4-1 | TGCGCCAGCAGCCAAGTCCCTAGCGAGGTATACGAGCAGTACTTC | CASSQVPSEVYEQYF
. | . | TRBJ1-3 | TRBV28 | TGTGCCAGCAGTATGGACCGCGTTCCCGCCGGCAACACCATATATTTT | CASSMDRVPAGNTIYF
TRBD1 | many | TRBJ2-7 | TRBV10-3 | TGTGCCATCAGTGACCATTTGACAGGGGGCTTCTACGAGCAGTACTTC | CAISDHLTGGFYEQYF
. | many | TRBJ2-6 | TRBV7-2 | TGTGCCAGCCGGAACAGGGTTGGGGCTAACGTCCTGACTTTC | CASRNRVGANVLTF
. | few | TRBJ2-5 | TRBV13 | TGTGCCAGCAGCCCAATCGACCGGGACTGGAAAGAGACCCAGTACTTC | CASSPIDRDWKETQYF
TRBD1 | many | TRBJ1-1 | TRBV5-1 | TGCGCCAGCAAGGTAGGGGGCGTATCTATTAACACTGAAGCTTTCTTT | CASKVGGVSINTEAFF
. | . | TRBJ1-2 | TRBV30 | TGTGCCTGGAGTGACCAGCCAGGGGCGGCCTATGGCTACACCTTC | CAWSDQPGAAYGYTF
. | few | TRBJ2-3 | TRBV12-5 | TGTGCTAGTGGTTTGGTACTAGGGGCCCGGGGTTGGCCAGATACGCAGTATTTT | CASGLVLGARGWPDTQYF
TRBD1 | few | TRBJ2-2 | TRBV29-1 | TGCAGCGTTCAAACAACCGGGACAGAGAACACCGGGGAGCTGTTTTTT | CSVQTTGTENTGELFF
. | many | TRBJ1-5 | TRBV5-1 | TGCGCCAGCAGCTTGAATCCGGGGGCGGGCAATCAGCCCCAGCATTTT | CASSLNPGAGNQPQHF
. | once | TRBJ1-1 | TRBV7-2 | TGTGCCAGCAGCTCGACAAGACAGGCCTTCGACACTGAAGCTTTCTTT | CASSSTRQAFDTEAFF
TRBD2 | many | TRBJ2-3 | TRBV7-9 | TGTGCCAGCAGCCTATACGGGGGGGCCACAGATACGCAGTATTTT | CASSLYGGATDTQYF
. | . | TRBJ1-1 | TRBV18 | TGTGCCAGCTCACCACGGGGGTCTGAAGCTTTCTTT | CASSPRGSEAFF
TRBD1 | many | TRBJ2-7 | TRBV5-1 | TGCGCCAGCAGCCCCGGGACAGGGGTTATCGAGCAGTACTTC | CASSPGTGVIEQYF
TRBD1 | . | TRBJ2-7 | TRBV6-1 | TGTGCCACTACAGGACAGGGGGTCGACGAGCAGTACTTC | CATTGQGVDEQYF
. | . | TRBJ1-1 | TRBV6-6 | TGTGCCAGCAGTTACCTGGGGGCTGAAGCTTTCTTT | CASSYLGAEAFF
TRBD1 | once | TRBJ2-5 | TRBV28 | TGTGCCAGCAGCTCCGGGGCAGGGGGCCGACCGTTACAAGAGACCCAGTACTTC | CASSSGAGGRPLQETQYF
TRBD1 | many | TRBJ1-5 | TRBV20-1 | TGCAGTGCTAGCCCGGGACAGTATCAGCCCCAGCATTTT | CSASPGQYQPQHF
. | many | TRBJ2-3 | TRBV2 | TGTGCCAGCAGTGAACTCGGCGGGGCGAGCACAGATACGCAGTATTTT | CASSELGGASTDTQYF
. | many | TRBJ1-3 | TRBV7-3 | TGTGCCAGCAGCCTCGTCGGGGGGGCAGGGTTCGGAAACACCATATATTTT | CASSLVGGAGFGNTIYF
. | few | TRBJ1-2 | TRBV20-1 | TGCAGTGCAAAAGCACAGGGACTTATCCATGGCTACACCTTC | CSAKAQGLIHGYTF